The clone carrying this T cell receptor beta chain was observed a few times. As yet, its antigen is unknown. An absence of ophthalmopathy progression within 18 months meant stable Graves' hyperthyroidism. This sample is drawn from a study of T cells in Graves' hyperthyroidism and ophthalmopathy. Study conclusions and caveats: For ophthalmopathy, model prediction preceded onset by a median about 6.4 months. Ophthalmopathy and stable hyperthyroidism were told apart by a 13 V-J model. Blood also showed most of the thyroid clonotypes that were expanded above 0.001.

RNA transcripts provided the source from which TCR beta CDR3 regions were amplified. HTBI primers were employed in a first-round RT-PCR of the TCR CDR3. TCRdb called the multiplex PCR reads again in MiXCR, with one record for every CDR3 protein. The repertoire holds approximately 560,000 distinct CDR3 sequences, with about 45% as singletons. Per germline, CDR1 KGHDR and CDR2 SFDVKD. With 3 bases removed from V and 6 bases from J, the gap between germline ends came to 7 bases. This CDR3 has 13 amino acids. The rearrangement uses TRBV24-1 and TRBJ2-2; D not resolved. Input material: peripheral blood or thyroid tissue (not recorded which). This receptor was taken from a young woman with Graves' hyperthyroidism. The CDR3: CATSDLGAGELFF. The CDR3 DNA sequence: TGTGCCACCAGTGATCTGGGCGCCGGGGAGCTGTTTTTT.